This is a list of T cell receptor beta chains from one sample in a study of metastatic and nonmetastatic thyroid tumors. TCRdb reassembled clones from the PCR reads with MiXCR. The data contain almost 85,000 clones, 12% of them seen just once; the ten biggest clones take up about 10%. The sample taken for sequencing was tumor tissue. The receptors stem from a female donor with papillary thyroid cancer or a benign thyroid nodule (not recorded which). Some clones in this sample may be carry-over from other donors' samples. The CDR3 runs from the conserved cysteine through the conserved F or W. D genes are given only for firm matches. Clone sizes are shown as once, few or many counts, or a class when the clone is expanded.

>TRBV6-1|many|15|-|TRBJ1-1
CASRQKGGMNTEAFF
TGTGCCAGCAGGCAAAAGGGGGGTATGAACACTGAAGCTTTCTTT
>TRBV2|many|14|-|TRBJ1-5
CASSEWRGGQPQHF
TGTGCCAGCAGTGAATGGAGGGGTGGTCAGCCCCAGCATTTT
>TRBV5-6|many|17|TRBD2|TRBJ2-7
CASSALGERESSYEQYF
TGTGCCAGCAGCGCCCTAGGGGAGCGGGAGAGCTCCTACGAGCAGTACTTC
>TRBV27|medium-sized|14|-|TRBJ2-7
CASSLEASNYEQYF
TGTGCCAGCAGTTTAGAGGCTTCCAACTACGAGCAGTACTTC
>TRBV12-3/TRBV12-4|many|14|-|TRBJ2-2
CASSLDRWAGELFF
TGTGCCAGCAGCCTTGACAGGTGGGCCGGGGAGCTGTTTTTT
>TRBV5-4|many|14|-|TRBJ1-1
CASSSIGRDTEAFF
TGTGCCAGCAGCTCCATAGGACGGGACACTGAAGCTTTCTTT
>TRBV28|many|13|-|TRBJ2-1
CASSFLGEDEQFF
TGTGCCAGCAGTTTTCTAGGGGAGGATGAGCAGTTCTTC
>TRBV6-1|many|13|-|TRBJ2-3
CASSEALSDTQYF
TGTGCCAGCAGTGAAGCCCTGTCAGATACGCAGTATTTT
>TRBV3-1|many|14|TRBD2|TRBJ2-7
CASSQSSGTREQYF
TGTGCCAGCAGCCAATCTAGCGGGACGCGGGAGCAGTACTTC
>TRBV11-2|many|14|-|TRBJ2-7
CASSLGSAGYEQYF
TGTGCCAGCAGCTTAGGGTCAGCTGGCTACGAGCAGTACTTC
>TRBV2|many|12|-|TRBJ1-4
CASGTIPEKLFF
TGTGCCAGCGGGACAATCCCTGAAAAACTGTTTTTT